These T cell receptor beta chains were read from a single sample in a study of T cell responses to AZD1222 COVID-19 vaccine. TCRdb's copy holds only in-frame clones and misses some; the assay was immunoSEQ multiplex PCR. The sample consists of about 100,000 clones, around 90% of them appearing once. Sequencing was performed on peripheral blood, taken on day 0 of AZD1222 vaccination. Every receptor here comes from an adult in good health. Each CDR3 is given with its conserved first and last residue. A D gene is named only where the DNA matches it firmly. Expanded clones get a size class; other rows say once, few or many, or leave the size out.

clone_size | j_call | v_call | d_call | cdr3_nt | cdr3_aa
NA | TRBJ1-2 | TRBV28 | TRBD1 | TGTGCCAGCAGTCCACCGTCAGGGCAGGGGGCTTACGGCTACACCTTC | CASSPPSGQGAYGYTF
few | TRBJ1-3 | TRBV6-2/TRBV6-3 | NA | TGTGCCAGCAGTTACTCAAGAACAGACGCTGGAAACACCATATATTTT | CASSYSRTDAGNTIYF
once | TRBJ2-1 | TRBV12-3/TRBV12-4 | NA | TGTGCCAGCAGTCATGGGGGGTACAATGAGCAGTTCTTC | CASSHGGYNEQFF
once | TRBJ2-7 | TRBV20-1 | NA | TGCAGCGGGGGACACTCCTACGAGCAGTACTTC | CSGGHSYEQYF
NA | TRBJ2-4 | TRBV5-4 | NA | TGTGCCAGCAGCCGCAGGGGACTTGAAGTGGCCAAAAACATTCAGTACTTC | CASSRRGLEVAKNIQYF
NA | TRBJ1-2 | TRBV10-3 | NA | TGTGCCATCAGTGAGTCCCAGGCTAACTATGGCTACACCTTC | CAISESQANYGYTF
NA | TRBJ2-7 | TRBV7-9 | TRBD1 | TGTGCCAGCAGCCCGACAGGGGGGGCCTACGAGCAGTACTTC | CASSPTGGAYEQYF
NA | TRBJ1-1 | TRBV2 | TRBD1 | TGTGCCAGCAGATTTACAGGGGGTGATGAAGCTTTCTTT | CASRFTGGDEAFF
NA | TRBJ1-1 | TRBV18 | TRBD1 | TGTGCCAGCTCACCATGGGACAGGGGAGCCAACACTGAAGCTTTCTTT | CASSPWDRGANTEAFF
NA | TRBJ1-6 | TRBV29-1 | NA | TGCAGCGCCCTTTGGGACCAGAATTCACCCCTCCACTTT | CSALWDQNSPLHF
NA | TRBJ2-1 | TRBV7-9 | NA | TGTGCCAGCAGCTTTCCAGCGGGTGGCGTCGATGAGCAGTTCTTC | CASSFPAGGVDEQFF
few | TRBJ2-6 | TRBV7-2 | NA | TGTGCCAGCAGCCGGGTTGCTGGGGCCAACGTCCTGACTTTC | CASSRVAGANVLTF
NA | TRBJ1-3 | TRBV7-9 | TRBD1 | TGTGCCAGCAGCTTATCCCGGCCGGGAGGGGGCCCGAATGGAAACACCATATATTTT | CASSLSRPGGGPNGNTIYF
NA | TRBJ1-3 | TRBV4-1 | TRBD1 | TGCGCCAGCAGCCAAGCGGGGACAGTCATAAGCCCTTACTCTGGAAACACCATATATTTT | CASSQAGTVISPYSGNTIYF
NA | TRBJ2-1 | TRBV3-1/TRBV3-2 | TRBD2 | TGTGCCAGCAGCCAAGCTAGCGGGAGAAATGGCTATGAGCAGTTCTTC | CASSQASGRNGYEQFF
NA | TRBJ2-2 | TRBV24-1 | TRBD2 | TGTGCCACCAGTGATGGCGGGAGGGAGAACACCGGGGAGCTGTTTTTT | CATSDGGRENTGELFF
NA | TRBJ1-4 | TRBV7-9 | TRBD1 | TGTGCCAGCACTCGAGGACAGGGGACTAATGAAAAACTGTTTTTT | CASTRGQGTNEKLFF
NA | TRBJ2-3 | TRBV15 | NA | TGTGCCACCAGCAGAGATCCCCTTGATACGCAGTATTTT | CATSRDPLDTQYF
once | TRBJ1-4 | TRBV2 | NA | TGTGCCAGCAGTGGACAGAGGAATGAAAAACTGTTTTTT | CASSGQRNEKLFF
NA | TRBJ2-2 | TRBV6-2/TRBV6-3 | TRBD2 | TGTGCCAGCAGTTACCTACCCTACACTAGCGGGAGAGAAACCGGGGAGCTGTTTTTT | CASSYLPYTSGRETGELFF
NA | TRBJ2-4 | TRBV7-8 | TRBD2 | TGTGCCAGCAGCCGTTTAGCGGGAGGCCTAGCCAAAAACATTCAGTACTTC | CASSRLAGGLAKNIQYF
NA | TRBJ1-1 | TRBV19 | NA | TGTGCCAGTAGTATAGGGGCGAACACTGAAGCTTTCTTT | CASSIGANTEAFF
NA | TRBJ2-1 | TRBV19 | NA | TGTGCCAGTAGTATGTCAGGGACCTATTCCTACAATGAGCAGTTCTTC | CASSMSGTYSYNEQFF